This T cell receptor beta chain was observed in a study of blood T cell repertoires in COVID-19. Across the whole study: T cells, B-cell-depleted T cells, or PBMCs provided the cDNA or gDNA that served as material.

This clone was counted a few times. The germline V and J ends were trimmed by 3 bases and 6 bases, with 14 bases remaining between them. The CDR3 is 14 amino acids. Germline CDR1 reads LGHDT; CDR2 reads YNNKEL (reference sequence). The protocol was immunoSEQ multiplex PCR, while the TCRdb copy is restricted to in-frame clones and leaves out a portion. This sample has approximately 40,000 clones; 85% to 90% occur once, and the top ten carry approximately 40%. The chain is built from TRBV3-1 (or the pseudogene TRBV3-2) and TRBJ1-2; perhaps TRBD1 as D (5 bases). Sequencing was performed on peripheral blood. The origin of this receptor is a man aged 60 to 69 with active or convalescent COVID-19. CDR3 protein: CASSHSGSGDGYTF. CDR3 nucleotide sequence: TGTGCCAGCAGCCATTCAGGGTCCGGAGATGGCTACACCTTC.